A selection of T cell receptor beta chains follows, all from one sample in a study of T cell repertoires in cytomegalovirus infection. Each CDR3 protein is one row after TCRdb ran MiXCR on the reads. The sample yields under 250,000 distinct CDR3 sequences, roughly 6.5% seen once. Sequencing input: PBMCs. The receptors derive from a human donor in good health (CMV status not recorded). Some clones in this sample may be carry-over from other donors' samples. The CDR3 runs from the conserved cysteine through the conserved F or W. Each record gives: V gene, D gene, J gene, clone size, CDR3 protein. A D gene is named only where the DNA matches it firmly. A row's size may be missing; if present it is once, few, many or a size class.

v_call: TRBV20-1; d_call: .; j_call: TRBJ2-1; clone_size: many; cdr3_aa: CSVASFNEQFF
v_call: TRBV10-3; d_call: TRBD2; j_call: TRBJ2-5; clone_size: many; cdr3_aa: CAIKTSGEETQYF
v_call: TRBV6-2/TRBV6-3; d_call: TRBD1; j_call: TRBJ1-5; clone_size: many; cdr3_aa: CASSRWGQYSNQPQHF
v_call: TRBV30; d_call: .; j_call: TRBJ1-5; clone_size: .; cdr3_aa: CAWSETGFPQPQHF
v_call: TRBV4-2; d_call: .; j_call: TRBJ1-1; clone_size: .; cdr3_aa: CASSPWAEMNTEAFF
v_call: TRBV20-1; d_call: .; j_call: TRBJ2-3; clone_size: .; cdr3_aa: CSAREGVRGSRDTQYF
v_call: TRBV30; d_call: TRBD1; j_call: TRBJ1-5; clone_size: .; cdr3_aa: CAWSVRQGAKPQHF
v_call: TRBV5-6; d_call: TRBD1; j_call: TRBJ1-2; clone_size: many; cdr3_aa: CASSVPPGQNYGYTF
v_call: TRBV5-6; d_call: .; j_call: TRBJ2-6; clone_size: many; cdr3_aa: CASSFGGGLTGANVLTF
v_call: TRBV25-1; d_call: TRBD1; j_call: TRBJ1-2; clone_size: many; cdr3_aa: CASRQGNYGYTF
v_call: TRBV19; d_call: TRBD1; j_call: TRBJ1-1; clone_size: few; cdr3_aa: CASSILGQGNTEAFF
v_call: TRBV29-1; d_call: TRBD2; j_call: TRBJ2-5; clone_size: many; cdr3_aa: CSVAVRLAGLRETQYF
v_call: TRBV5-1; d_call: .; j_call: TRBJ1-1; clone_size: .; cdr3_aa: CASSWGVAGNTEAFF
v_call: TRBV7-9; d_call: TRBD2; j_call: TRBJ2-5; clone_size: many; cdr3_aa: CASSPGGEETQYF
v_call: TRBV25-1; d_call: .; j_call: TRBJ1-2; clone_size: many; cdr3_aa: CASSEWELPGYGYTF
v_call: TRBV11-1; d_call: .; j_call: TRBJ2-2; clone_size: many; cdr3_aa: CASSLSPNTGELFF
v_call: TRBV6-2/TRBV6-3; d_call: .; j_call: TRBJ2-1; clone_size: many; cdr3_aa: CASRQGRNEQFF
v_call: TRBV19; d_call: .; j_call: TRBJ1-1; clone_size: many; cdr3_aa: CASSEGTNTEAFF
v_call: TRBV29-1; d_call: .; j_call: TRBJ2-1; clone_size: many; cdr3_aa: CSVGTMGREQFF
v_call: TRBV7-2; d_call: TRBD2; j_call: TRBJ2-3; clone_size: many; cdr3_aa: CASSTGLAGPFTDTQYF
v_call: TRBV19; d_call: .; j_call: TRBJ2-1; clone_size: .; cdr3_aa: CASIRQGGISEQFF
v_call: TRBV11-3; d_call: TRBD1; j_call: TRBJ1-1; clone_size: many; cdr3_aa: CASSSTGGSPEAFF
v_call: TRBV28; d_call: .; j_call: TRBJ1-1; clone_size: .; cdr3_aa: CASHGGVGTEAFF
v_call: TRBV29-1; d_call: .; j_call: TRBJ1-1; clone_size: few; cdr3_aa: CSVEIGGGTEAFF
v_call: TRBV7-9; d_call: TRBD1; j_call: TRBJ2-3; clone_size: .; cdr3_aa: CASSSQTGAPHTQYF
v_call: TRBV6-1; d_call: .; j_call: TRBJ1-5; clone_size: many; cdr3_aa: CASKDWGEQPQHF
v_call: TRBV9; d_call: .; j_call: TRBJ2-3; clone_size: .; cdr3_aa: CASSADREVTDTQYF
v_call: TRBV7-8; d_call: .; j_call: TRBJ1-4; clone_size: medium-sized; cdr3_aa: CASSFRGTNEKLFF
v_call: TRBV2; d_call: TRBD2; j_call: TRBJ2-1; clone_size: few; cdr3_aa: CASRDSSGGANEQFF
v_call: TRBV18; d_call: TRBD2; j_call: TRBJ2-7; clone_size: .; cdr3_aa: CASGSTWEGSRSYEQYF
v_call: TRBV7-2; d_call: .; j_call: TRBJ2-7; clone_size: many; cdr3_aa: CASSLGTRTYEQYF
v_call: TRBV20-1; d_call: .; j_call: TRBJ2-1; clone_size: many; cdr3_aa: CSARPRTAVGYNEQFF